Presented here are 6 T cell receptor beta chains from one specimen sequenced in a study of blood T cell repertoires in COVID-19. Profiling relied on immunoSEQ multiplex PCR, and the TCRdb table lists in-frame clones only, not all of them. The repertoire holds roughly 100,000 clones, with about 85% as singletons. Source material: peripheral blood. The receptors stem from a man aged 50 to 59 with acute or convalescent COVID-19.

As DNA, the CDR3 is TGTGCCAGCAGCCACCAGACAGGGGTCACTGAAGCTTTCTTT. Its translation: CASSHQTGVTEAFF. The chain links TRBV3-1 (or the pseudogene TRBV3-2) to TRBJ1-1; 8 bases match TRBD1. The CDR3 length is 14 residues. Germline V CDR1 and CDR2: LGHDT, YNNKEL (reference sequence). The V segment lost 3 bases and the J segment 4 bases; nucleotides outside the gene matches: 4.

The chain joins TRBV6-5 to TRBJ1-1; D is unclear. With 0 bases removed from V and 1 base from J, the gap between germline ends came to 9 bases. The length of the CDR3 is 15 residues. The germline gives CDR1 MNHEY, CDR2 SVGAGI. The CDR3 DNA follows: TGTGCCAGCAGTTACTCAAGCACCGCGAACACTGAAGCTTTCTTT. It is translated as CASSYSSTANTEAFF.

Here the CDR3 reads CASSVGQSSNQPQHF. The CDR3 coding sequence is TGTGCCAGTAGCGTCGGACAGAGTAGCAATCAGCCCCAGCATTTT. The V and J genes are TRBV19 and TRBJ1-5, with D maybe TRBD1 (6 bases). The V end was cut by 6 bases, the J end by 0 bases, with 12 bases between. This CDR3 region has 15 residues. Germline V gives CDR1 LNHDA, CDR2 SQIVND (reference sequence).

This chain joins TRBV9 and TRBJ1-6, with D possibly being TRBD1 (5 bases). The V end lost 2 bases, the J end lost 4 bases, and 16 bases lay between the germline ends. The germline gives CDR1 SGDLS, CDR2 YYNGEE. This CDR3 region has 17 residues. CDR3 sequence (DNA): TGTGCCAGCAGCGTGGGCGGCTTGGGGGGTTATAATTCACCCCTCCACTTT. This encodes CASSVGGLGGYNSPLHF. Looking up the rest from reference TRBV9 and TRBJ1-6 gives the full variable domain: DSGVTQTPKHLITATGQRVTLRCSPRSGDLSVYWYQQSLDQGLQFLIQYYNGEERAKGNILERFSAQQFPDLHSELNLSSLELGDSALYFCASSVGGLGGYNSPLHFGNGTRLTVT.

J is TRBJ1-6 and V is TRBV9; D is perhaps TRBD1 (5 bases). This CDR3 region has 16 residues. The V end lost 4 bases, the J end lost 3 bases, and 14 bases lay between the germline ends. Germline CDR1 and CDR2: SGDLS and YYNGEE. Written as DNA, the CDR3 is TGTGCCAGCAGCTCCGACAGTTTCTTCTATAATTCACCCCTCCACTTT. This sequence encodes CASSSDSFFYNSPLHF.

The gene calls are TRBV18 and TRBJ2-7; perhaps TRBD1 as D (6 bases). Germline assignment: CDR1 KGHSH and CDR2 LQKENI. Trimming stripped 4 bases from V and 3 bases from J, with 13 bases between. The CDR3 is made up of 14 amino acids. The CDR3 loop is CASSQDRQIYEQYF. DNA of the CDR3: TGTGCCAGCTCACAGGACAGACAAATCTACGAGCAGTACTTC. The variable domain in full, completed from reference TRBV18 and TRBJ2-7, reads NAGVMQNPRHLVRRRGQEARLRCSPMKGHSHVYWYRQLPEEGLKFMVYLQKENIIDESGMPKERFSAEFPKEGPSILRIQQVVRGDSAAYFCASSQDRQIYEQYFGPGTRLTVT.